The rows below give T cell receptor beta chains drawn from one sample of a study of beta chain features in type 1 diabetes. Measured with immunoSEQ multiplex PCR; TCRdb has only the in-frame clones, and not every one. The repertoire holds 280,000 or so clones, with roughly 15% as singletons. Sequenced: naive CD4+ T cells from blood. The origin of the receptors is a man between 18 and 29 years old with type 1 diabetes. Both conserved end residues are trimmed from each CDR3. A D gene is named only where the DNA matches it firmly. Not every row has a clone size; where given, it reads once, few, many or a size class.

clone_size: few
d_call: -
v_call: TRBV7-9
j_call: TRBJ1-6
cdr3_aa: ASSLGDYSPLH

clone_size: few
d_call: TRBD2
v_call: TRBV2
j_call: TRBJ2-1
cdr3_aa: ASRSNLAGGPEQF

clone_size: few
d_call: TRBD2
v_call: TRBV28
j_call: TRBJ2-5
cdr3_aa: ASAYPLSDSGATWETQY

clone_size: few
d_call: -
v_call: TRBV2
j_call: TRBJ1-1
cdr3_aa: ASSERALLNTEAF

clone_size: -
d_call: -
v_call: TRBV21-1
j_call: TRBJ2-1
cdr3_aa: ASSPRGREEHNEQF

clone_size: -
d_call: -
v_call: TRBV28
j_call: TRBJ2-7
cdr3_aa: ASTVQGPEQY

clone_size: -
d_call: -
v_call: TRBV29-1
j_call: TRBJ2-3
cdr3_aa: SVESRYTDTQY

clone_size: few
d_call: -
v_call: TRBV5-1
j_call: TRBJ2-7
cdr3_aa: ASSLVSGASSYEQY

clone_size: -
d_call: -
v_call: TRBV28
j_call: TRBJ1-1
cdr3_aa: ASSLSQDTEAF

clone_size: -
d_call: -
v_call: TRBV7-2
j_call: TRBJ2-7
cdr3_aa: ASSLAGATREQY

clone_size: few
d_call: -
v_call: TRBV13
j_call: TRBJ2-6
cdr3_aa: ASSFPGAGPGANVLT

clone_size: few
d_call: -
v_call: TRBV19
j_call: TRBJ1-5
cdr3_aa: ASSMTRGGGRQPQH